This is a list of T cell receptor beta chains from one sample in a study of OX40 agonist ivuxolimab in advanced cancers. Clones were sequenced by immunoSEQ multiplex PCR, and TCRdb holds only the in-frame ones, with some missing. The sample consists of 30,000 or so clones, 75% to 90% of them appearing once. The sample here was CD4+ or CD8+ T cells sorted from blood, taken in a trial of the OX40 agonist ivuxolimab. Every receptor here comes from an adult with an advanced solid tumor such as melanoma, head and neck, liver or kidney cancer. The CDR3 runs from the conserved cysteine through the conserved F or W. Each record gives: D gene, V gene, J gene, clone size, CDR3 DNA, CDR3 protein. A D gene is named only where the DNA matches it firmly. The listing skips clone size in some rows; elsewhere it reads once, few, many or a size class.

TRBD2	TRBV5-6	TRBJ2-1	.	TGTGCCAGCAGCTTGAGCGCGCTTAGCGGGAGGGACAATGAGCAGTTCTTC	CASSLSALSGRDNEQFF
TRBD1	TRBV7-9	TRBJ1-2	.	TGTGCCAGCAGCGCAGGACAGGGGGCGAATGGCTACACCTTC	CASSAGQGANGYTF
TRBD2	TRBV27	TRBJ2-1	.	TGTGCCAGCAGTTGGTGGTCGACTAGCGGCAATGAGCAGTTCTTC	CASSWWSTSGNEQFF
.	TRBV6-5	TRBJ2-3	.	TGTGCCAGCAGTTACTCGGTTAGGTCTGCAGATACGCAGTATTTT	CASSYSVRSADTQYF
.	TRBV7-9	TRBJ2-7	.	TGTGCCAGCAGGGACAGAGAAAACTACGAGCAGTACTTC	CASRDRENYEQYF
.	TRBV30	TRBJ1-1	.	TGTGCCTGGAGTATCGGGGGGATGAACACTGAAGCTTTCTTT	CAWSIGGMNTEAFF
TRBD1	TRBV7-9	TRBJ2-7	few	TGTGCCAGCAGCGCCAGGGACAGCTACGAGCAGTACTTC	CASSARDSYEQYF
.	TRBV9	TRBJ2-7	.	TGTGCCAGCAGCGTAGAACGGTCCCCCTACGAGCAGTACTTC	CASSVERSPYEQYF
.	TRBV25-1	TRBJ2-2	.	TGTGCCAGCGCGGTGGGCACCGGGGAGCTGTTTTTT	CASAVGTGELFF
TRBD2	TRBV7-8	TRBJ2-5	few	TGTGCCAGCAGCCTTTTCCGACTAGCGGGAGATGAGACCCAGTACTTC	CASSLFRLAGDETQYF
.	TRBV13	TRBJ2-3	.	TGTGCCAGCAGAGGCTCTGCACCCCCCGTTGCGCAGTATTTT	CASRGSAPPVAQYF
.	TRBV27	TRBJ2-2	.	TGTGCCAGCAGTGTGTTGGGGGGGGGCCTCGGGGAGCTGTTTTTT	CASSVLGGGLGELFF
.	TRBV30	TRBJ1-1	.	TGTGCCTGGAGTCGAGGGGGCACTGAAGCTTTCTTT	CAWSRGGTEAFF
.	TRBV29-1	TRBJ2-5	.	TGCAGCGTTTCAGGGGGGGAGGGCCAAGAGACCCAGTACTTC	CSVSGGEGQETQYF
TRBD1	TRBV6-4	TRBJ2-1	.	TGTGCCAGCAGTGACTCGGGGACAGGGGATGTGAATGAGCAGTTCTTC	CASSDSGTGDVNEQFF
TRBD1	TRBV28	TRBJ1-5	.	TGTGCCAGCAGATCGGGACAGGGGTTTAATCAGCCCCAGCATTTT	CASRSGQGFNQPQHF
.	TRBV6-5	TRBJ2-7	.	TGTGCCAGCAGTTACAGGGGGGAGTCCTACGAGCAGTACTTC	CASSYRGESYEQYF
TRBD1	TRBV13	TRBJ1-3	.	TGTGCCAGCAGCTCCGGGACAGGGGGTGGAAACACCATATATTTT	CASSSGTGGGNTIYF
.	TRBV28	TRBJ1-5	.	TGTGCCAGCAGTTTACGCACAGTGGGTCAGCCCCAGCATTTT	CASSLRTVGQPQHF
.	TRBV6-1	TRBJ1-5	.	TGTGCCAGCAGTTATTGGACAGAAAATCAGCCCCAGCATTTT	CASSYWTENQPQHF
TRBD1	TRBV30	TRBJ2-2	.	TGTGCCTACCCCGGGACAGGGGCGTGGGCCGGGGAGCTGTTTTTT	CAYPGTGAWAGELFF
.	TRBV4-3	TRBJ2-1	.	TGCGCCAGCAGCCAAGAGAAGGGGCTAGACGATGAGCAGTTCTTC	CASSQEKGLDDEQFF
.	TRBV5-6	TRBJ2-5	.	TGTGCCAGCAGCTCCGATGGGTCAGAGACCCAGTACTTC	CASSSDGSETQYF
.	TRBV7-9	TRBJ2-1	.	TGTGCCAGCAGCTTTTTGGACAGATCCTACAATGAGCAGTTCTTC	CASSFLDRSYNEQFF
TRBD1	TRBV7-9	TRBJ2-7	.	TGTGCCAGCAGCTTCGGCGGAGACAGGGGGTCCTACGAGCAGTACTTC	CASSFGGDRGSYEQYF
.	TRBV29-1	TRBJ2-7	.	TGCAGCGTTGAGCAGGGAGTGGGAGTCGCATCCTACGAGCAGTACTTC	CSVEQGVGVASYEQYF
.	TRBV15	TRBJ2-5	.	TGTGCCACCAGCAGGGCCGCCGAGGCCAGTGCAGAGCAGTACTTC	CATSRAAEASAEQYF
TRBD2	TRBV6-4	TRBJ2-1	.	TGTGCCAGCAGTGAGGGACTAGCGGGCTACAATGAGCAGTTCTTC	CASSEGLAGYNEQFF
.	TRBV7-9	TRBJ1-3	.	TGTGCCAGCAGCGGGGGCAATCAAGGAAACACCATATATTTT	CASSGGNQGNTIYF
.	TRBV6-5	TRBJ2-2	.	TGTGCCAGCGGGGGGTTCGGTACCGGGGAGCTGTTTTTT	CASGGFGTGELFF
.	TRBV27	TRBJ2-3	.	TGTGCCAGCAGTAGGGGGGGCACAGATACGCAGTATTTT	CASSRGGTDTQYF
.	TRBV14	TRBJ2-2	.	TGTGCCAGCAGCCAAGATCCCACTACCGGGGAGCTGTTTTTT	CASSQDPTTGELFF
.	TRBV27	TRBJ1-5	.	TGTGCCAGCAGTTTAACCAGAGGTCATGCCCAGCATTTT	CASSLTRGHAQHF
.	TRBV28	TRBJ2-7	.	TGTGCCAGCAGTTCCTGGAGGACCATAAGCTCCTACGAGCAGTACTTC	CASSSWRTISSYEQYF
.	TRBV6-1	TRBJ2-2	.	TGTGCCAGCAGTGAAGAGCTAGCCAACACCGGGGAGCTGTTTTTT	CASSEELANTGELFF
.	TRBV4-2	TRBJ2-6	few	TGTGCCAGCAGCCCGGGGTCCCTCTCTGGGGCCAACGTCCTGACTTTC	CASSPGSLSGANVLTF
TRBD2	TRBV11-2	TRBJ2-5	.	TGTGCCAGCAGCCCCGGACTAGCGGGAGAAGAGACCCAGTACTTC	CASSPGLAGEETQYF
.	TRBV14	TRBJ2-7	few	TGTGCCAGCAGCCAGCTTAGAGTTCAGGGAGGCGAGCAGTACTTC	CASSQLRVQGGEQYF
.	TRBV27	TRBJ2-1	.	TGTGCCAGCTCGACTACCACTCCTTACAATGAGCAGTTCTTC	CASSTTTPYNEQFF
TRBD1	TRBV9	TRBJ2-5	.	TGTGCCAGCAGCGGCGGACAGGGGGCGGGAGAGACCCAGTACTTC	CASSGGQGAGETQYF
TRBD1	TRBV5-1	TRBJ2-3	once	TGCGCCAGCAGCAAGGACAGGCTATCGCAGTATTTT	CASSKDRLSQYF
TRBD2	TRBV7-6	TRBJ2-7	.	TGTGCCAGCAGCTTAGGACTAGCGGGAGGTGAGCAGTACTTC	CASSLGLAGGEQYF